This T cell receptor beta chain was documented in a study of cytomegalovirus exposure and HLA in healthy donors. The PCR had 60 Vbeta and 13 Jbeta primers. TCRdb's table, derived via immunoSEQ multiplex PCR, lists solely in-frame clones and lacks some. The data hold about 59,000 clones, with approximately 75% observed a single time. This CDR3 has 15 amino acids. Germline V gene data show CDR1 as SGHRS and CDR2 as YFSETQ. With 0 bases clipped from V and 7 bases from J, the junction kept 6 bases outside the gene matches. The receptor comes from a man aged 25 to 45 in good health and CMV-seropositive. The J gene is TRBJ1-4, the V gene TRBV5-1, with 7 bases matching TRBD1. Sequencing was carried out using PBMCs. The DNA of the CDR3 is TGCGCCAGCAGCTTGGCCGCAGGGGGAGGTGAAAAACTGTTTTTT. Its protein is CASSLAAGGGEKLFF. The full variable domain, with the rest looked up from reference TRBV5-1 and TRBJ1-4, is KAGVTQTPRYLIKTRGQQVTLSCSPISGHRSVSWYQQTPGQGLQFLFEYFSETQRNKGNFPGRFSGRQFSNSRSEMNVSTLELGDSALYLCASSLAAGGGEKLFFGSGTQLSVL.